One and the same sample provided the 2 T cell receptor beta chains below, sequenced in a study of shared clonotypes between healthy human individuals. The protocol was immunoSEQ multiplex PCR, while the TCRdb copy is restricted to in-frame clones and leaves out a portion. The data show under 600,000 clones, with roughly 95% seen just once and 0.05% to 0.07% held by the top ten. The specimen was naive CD4+ T cells sorted from blood. Subset indicated: CD45RA+ positively selected. These receptors all stem from a woman in her twenties or thirties in good health.

The chain carries TRBV28 and TRBJ1-2, with 7 bases lining up with TRBD1. Germline lookup yields CDR1 MDHEN and CDR2 SYDVKM. The J segment lost 8 bases and the V segment lost 2 bases, leaving 5 bases of the junction unmatched. The CDR3 contains 13 residues. The CDR3 loop reads CASSLDRVDGYTF. The CDR3 DNA reads TGTGCCAGCAGTTTAGACAGGGTGGACGGCTACACCTTC.

The chain combines TRBV14 with TRBJ1-5; D unclear. The CDR3 consists of 15 residues. Trimming took off 10 bases at V and 0 bases at J, with 16 bases between the two ends. Germline V gene data show CDR1 as SGHDN and CDR2 as FVKESK. Here the CDR3 DNA reads TGTGCCATTACTCCGGCACCAAATAGCAATCAGCCCCAGCATTTT. Its translation is CAITPAPNSNQPQHF.